There are a few counts of the clone carrying this T cell receptor (beta chain). The record originates from a study of cytomegalovirus exposure and HLA in healthy donors. For the study at large: A data release that came early held roughly 85 million unique TCRs from HLA-typed donors.

Germline loops: CDR1 MNHEY, CDR2 SMNVEV (reference sequence). The trim removed 2 bases at V and 9 bases at J, leaving 6 bases unmatched. The CDR3 totals 13 residues. PCR used 60 Vbeta primers and 13 Jbeta primers. Here immunoSEQ multiplex PCR was the method, and the copy in TCRdb shows in-frame clones only, minus some. The sample lists about 170,000 clones; around 80% were seen once. Specimen: PBMCs. The genes are TRBV27 and TRBJ2-5; 7 nucleotides agree with TRBD2. This sequence originates from a woman aged 50 to 60 in good health and CMV-seropositive. CDR3 nucleotides: TGTGCCAGCAGTTTACGGGGGGAGGAAGCCCAGTACTTC. Residues: CASSLRGEEAQYF.